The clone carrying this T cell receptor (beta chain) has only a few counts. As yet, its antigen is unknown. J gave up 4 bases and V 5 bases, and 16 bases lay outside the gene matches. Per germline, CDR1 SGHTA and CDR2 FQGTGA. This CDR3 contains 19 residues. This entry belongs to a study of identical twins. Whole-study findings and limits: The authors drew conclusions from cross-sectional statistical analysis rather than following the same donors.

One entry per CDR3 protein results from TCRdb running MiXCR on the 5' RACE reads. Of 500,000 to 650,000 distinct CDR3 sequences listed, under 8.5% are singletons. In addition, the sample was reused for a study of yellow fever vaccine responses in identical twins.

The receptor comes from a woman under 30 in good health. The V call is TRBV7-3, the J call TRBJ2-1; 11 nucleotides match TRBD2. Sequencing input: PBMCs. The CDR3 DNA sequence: TGTGCCAGCAGCCCGACCCTGATAGCGGGAGGGTCCCCTTACAATGAGCAGTTCTTC. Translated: CASSPTLIAGGSPYNEQFF.